Below are 21 T cell receptor beta chains sequenced from a single sample in a study of T cell responses to AZD1222 COVID-19 vaccine. Libraries were prepared by immunoSEQ multiplex PCR; TCRdb keeps only in-frame clonotypes and omits some of them. The sample carries 100,000 to 150,000 clones, about 90% recorded once. This specimen consisted of peripheral blood, obtained on day 0 of MenACWY control vaccination. The receptors were gathered from an adult in good health.

This rearrangement joins TRBV19 to TRBJ2-1, with unresolved D. V dropped 10 bases and J dropped 4 bases, with 11 bases sitting between them. This CDR3 has 12 residues. Germline loops: CDR1 LNHDA, CDR2 SQIVND (reference sequence). The CDR3 bases are TGTGCCACCTCACCTCAATACAATGAGCAGTTCTTC. Its translation: CATSPQYNEQFF.

The J gene is TRBJ2-7, the V gene TRBV5-1; possible D gene TRBD2, 7 bases. V was clipped by 4 bases and J by 10 bases, with 21 bases between them. This CDR3 contains 14 residues. CDR1 is SGHRS and CDR2 is YFSETQ in the germline V gene. This chain's CDR3 is CASSPPHREGEQYF. In nucleotides, the CDR3 is TGCGCCAGCAGCCCACCGCACAGGGAGGGGGAACAGTACTTC. Supplemented by reference TRBV5-1 and TRBJ2-7, the full variable domain reads KAGVTQTPRYLIKTRGQQVTLSCSPISGHRSVSWYQQTPGQGLQFLFEYFSETQRNKGNFPGRFSGRQFSNSRSEMNVSTLELGDSALYLCASSPPHREGEQYFGPGTRLTVT.

The chain couples TRBV29-1 to TRBJ2-3; D not certain. Germline CDR1 and CDR2: SQVTM and ANQGSEA. Trimming removed 6 bases at V and 0 bases at J, with 7 bases between. This CDR3 has 12 amino acids. This CDR3 is CSVEASTDTQYF. The CDR3 DNA is TGCAGCGTAGAGGCCAGCACAGATACGCAGTATTTT.

The rearrangement uses TRBV27 and TRBJ2-2; no clear D gene. Germline-derived CDR1 and CDR2 are MNHEY and SMNVEV (reference sequence). The CDR3 extends over 12 amino acids. V lost 1 base, J lost 6 bases, and 3 bases lay in between. CDR3 in DNA: TGTGCCAGCAGTTTATGGCCCGGGGAGCTGTTTTTT. Encoded protein: CASSLWPGELFF.

The chain joins TRBV4-2 to TRBJ1-6, with 8 positions matching TRBD1. Germline assignment: CDR1 LGHNA and CDR2 YNFKEQ. J gave up 7 bases and V 0 bases, and 8 bases lay outside the gene matches. The length of the CDR3 is 17 residues. The CDR3: CASSQEAAQGANSPLHF. In nucleotides, the CDR3 is TGTGCCAGCAGCCAAGAGGCGGCGCAGGGGGCAAATTCACCCCTCCACTTT.

The chain uses TRBV5-8 and TRBJ2-3; TRBD1 matches at 7 bases. From germline, CDR1 is SGHTS and CDR2 YDEGEE. V lost 3 bases and J lost 1; bases outside the gene matches: 2. The CDR3 has 14 amino acids. CDR3 nucleotide sequence: TGTGCCAGCAGCTCTGACAGGGGCACAGATACGCAGTATTTT. Amino acid sequence: CASSSDRGTDTQYF.

This rearrangement joins TRBV10-1 to TRBJ2-3, with 15 nucleotides matching TRBD2. The V gene's germline CDR1 is WNHNN and CDR2 SYGVQD (reference sequence). The V gene end was trimmed by 3 bases and the J gene end by 5 bases; junction bases not matched to a gene: 3. The CDR3 is 16 residues long. The CDR3 coding sequence is TGCGCCAGCAGTGACGGGACTAGCGGGGGGCAAGATACGCAGTATTTT. The encoded protein is CASSDGTSGGQDTQYF.

The chain joins TRBV29-1 to TRBJ2-7, with TRBD2 as a possible D gene (6 bases). V shed 8 bases and J shed 2 bases, with 22 bases lying between them. The CDR3 consists of 15 residues. Germline V gene sequence: CDR1 SQVTM, CDR2 ANQGSEA. The CDR3: CSPQTGDFRTYEQYV. CDR3 DNA sequence: TGCAGCCCCCAGACGGGGGATTTCCGAACCTACGAGCAGTACGTC.

This chain uses TRBV5-4 with TRBJ2-5; either TRBD1 or TRBD2 may fit D (6 bases each). V gave up 2 bases and J gave up 7 bases, with 9 bases separating them. CDR1 and CDR2 (germline): SGHNT, YYREEE (reference sequence). The length of the CDR3 is 12 residues. The CDR3 loop is CASSLPGATQYF. The CDR3 nucleotides are TGTGCCAGCAGCTTACCGGGGGCGACCCAGTACTTC. The entire variable domain, with the rest obtained from reference TRBV5-4 and TRBJ2-5, is as follows: ETGVTQSPTHLIKTRGQQVTLRCSSQSGHNTVSWYQQALGQGPQFIFQYYREEENGRGNFPPRFSGLQFPNYSSELNVNALELDDSALYLCASSLPGATQYFGPGTRLLVL.

The V gene is TRBV15, the J gene TRBJ1-1; tentatively, D is TRBD1 (5 bases). The CDR3 runs to 14 residues. Looked up from germline, CDR1 is LNHNV and CDR2 is YYDKDF (reference sequence). V gave up 3 bases and J gave up 1 base, with 9 bases separating them. The CDR3 protein is CATSRGGENTEAFF. CDR3 DNA sequence: TGTGCCACCAGCAGGGGGGGGGAGAACACTGAAGCTTTCTTT.

This rearrangement joins TRBV6-5 to TRBJ2-4; 7 positions agree with TRBD2. Germline assignment: CDR1 MNHEY and CDR2 SVGAGI. The CDR3 contains 14 residues. The J segment lost 9 bases and the V segment lost 6 bases, leaving 11 bases of the junction unmatched. The CDR3 DNA is TGTGCCAGCAGGGACCGGGGAGGGCTTGGCATTCAGTACTTC. Protein product: CASRDRGGLGIQYF.

The V call is TRBV6-2 or TRBV6-3, the J call TRBJ2-5; 9 nucleotides align to TRBD2. Germline trimming cut 1 base from V and 1 base from J; bases unmatched to any gene: 7. Germline-derived CDR1 and CDR2 are MNHEY and SVGEGT. The CDR3 is made up of 17 amino acids. Here the CDR3 reads CASSYLGLAGSQETQYF. The CDR3 coding sequence is TGTGCCAGCAGTTACTTGGGCCTAGCGGGGAGCCAAGAGACCCAGTACTTC.

J is TRBJ2-3 and V is TRBV28; D unclear. Germline V gene data show CDR1 as MDHEN and CDR2 as SYDVKM. This CDR3 has 15 amino acids. V lost 0 bases and J lost 1, with 8 bases in between. The CDR3 here is CASSLWALRTDTQYF. The CDR3, as DNA: TGTGCCAGCAGTTTATGGGCGCTCCGCACAGATACGCAGTATTTT.

The chain is built from TRBV5-1 and TRBJ2-7; D is perhaps TRBD1 (6 bases). CDR1 SGHRS and CDR2 YFSETQ come from the germline V gene. V was cut by 0 bases and J by 2 bases, with 15 bases left in between. The CDR3 runs 16 residues. The CDR3 is CASSLGDTGTPYEQYF. The CDR3 region has the DNA TGCGCCAGCAGCTTGGGGGATACCGGGACACCCTACGAGCAGTACTTC.

V and J are TRBV3-1 (or the pseudogene TRBV3-2) and TRBJ2-2; D uncertain. The CDR3 runs to 14 residues. Germline loops: CDR1 LGHDT, CDR2 YNNKEL (reference sequence). Trimming removed 2 bases at V and 7 bases at J, with 11 bases between. This CDR3 reads CASSQLPGDGELFF. The CDR3 DNA follows: TGTGCCAGCAGCCAACTCCCAGGTGACGGGGAGCTGTTTTTT.

This clone was counted once. The chain links TRBV27 to TRBJ2-7, with D maybe TRBD2 (6 bases). V lost 3 bases, J lost 3 bases, and 18 bases lay in between. Germline V gene lookup returns CDR1 MNHEY and CDR2 SMNVEV (reference sequence). The CDR3 covers 16 residues. The CDR3 coding sequence is TGTGCCAGCAGTTTTGTTACCGGGAGTCTCTTCTACGAGCAGTACTTC. It translates to CASSFVTGSLFYEQYF.

This sequence joins TRBV27 and TRBJ2-7; the match to TRBD1 covers 7 bases. V lost 5 bases, J lost 6 bases, and 7 bases stayed unmatched. CDR3 length: 13 amino acids. Germline CDR1 reads MNHEY; CDR2 reads SMNVEV (reference sequence). CDR3 amino acids: CASSRWAGGEQYV. In nucleotides, the CDR3 is TGTGCCAGCAGTCGTTGGGCAGGGGGCGAGCAGTACGTC.

The V and J genes are TRBV6-2 or TRBV6-3 and TRBJ1-1, with D possibly being TRBD1 (5 bases). From germline, CDR1 is MNHEY and CDR2 SVGEGT. V was shortened by 4 bases and J by 2 bases, with 8 bases between the two germline ends. This CDR3 spans 13 amino acids. CDR3 sequence: CASSSGLNTEAFF. CDR3 coding DNA: TGTGCCAGCAGTTCAGGGCTAAACACTGAAGCTTTCTTT.

The chain is built from TRBV6-2 or TRBV6-3 and TRBJ2-7; no clear D gene. Trimming took 6 bases from V and 5 from J, leaving 14 bases between them. CDR1 and CDR2 from the germline V gene are MNHEY and SVGEGT. CDR3 length equals 13 residues. CDR3 sequence (DNA): TGTGCCAGCAGCACCGGGCCCTGGGACGAGCAGTACGTC. Protein: CASSTGPWDEQYV.

This clone has just a few counts. The same CDR3 is also encoded by other DNA sequences in this sample. Written as DNA, the CDR3 is TGTGCCACTCGACCGCTCCCCGGGGAGCTGTTTTTT. Its translation is CATRPLPGELFF. This chain joins TRBV28 and TRBJ2-2; D is ambiguous. Per the germline V gene, CDR1 is MDHEN and CDR2 is SYDVKM. Trimming cost V 10 bases and J 6 bases, with 12 bases left between them. This CDR3 region has 12 residues.

The rearrangement joins TRBV4-1 to TRBJ2-7; 9 nucleotides match TRBD1. The CDR3 sequence is 15 residues long. The germline gives CDR1 MGHRA, CDR2 YSYEKL. V trimming: 3 bases; J trimming: 6 bases; junction bases outside the gene matches: 9. CDR3 coding DNA: TGCGCCAGCAGCCAGGGGACAGGGTGGAGGATCGAGCAGTACTTC. Protein sequence: CASSQGTGWRIEQYF.